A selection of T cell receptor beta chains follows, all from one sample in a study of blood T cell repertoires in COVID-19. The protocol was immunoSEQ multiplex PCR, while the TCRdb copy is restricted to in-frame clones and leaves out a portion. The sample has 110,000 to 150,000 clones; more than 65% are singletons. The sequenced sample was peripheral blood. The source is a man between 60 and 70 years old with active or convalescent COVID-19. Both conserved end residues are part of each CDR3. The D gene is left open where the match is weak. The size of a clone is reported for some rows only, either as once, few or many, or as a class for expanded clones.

TGCAGCGCCTACAGGGTCACAGATACGCAGTATTTT	CSAYRVTDTQYF	TRBV29-1	TRBJ2-3	NA	NA
TGTGCCAGTAGTCAGGGGGCAGGGCTGGAAAAACTGTTTTTT	CASSQGAGLEKLFF	TRBV19	TRBJ1-4	NA	TRBD1
TGTGCCAGTACCAAGGGACAGGCCCGGCGCAATCAGCCCCAGCATTTT	CASTKGQARRNQPQHF	TRBV19	TRBJ1-5	NA	TRBD1
TGCGCCAGCAGCCCGAGATCGACAGGGCCCCATGGCTACACCTTC	CASSPRSTGPHGYTF	TRBV5-1	TRBJ1-2	once	TRBD1
TGTGCCAGCAGCTTTAACAGGGATGGCTACACCTTC	CASSFNRDGYTF	TRBV11-3	TRBJ1-2	NA	NA
TGTGCCAGCAGCGTAGAGCTAGCGGGAGAGGCTGAGCAGTTCTTC	CASSVELAGEAEQFF	TRBV9	TRBJ2-1	NA	TRBD2
TGCGCCAGCAGCTTGAAGGGAGAAGAGACCCAGTACTTC	CASSLKGEETQYF	TRBV5-1	TRBJ2-5	NA	NA
TGTGCCAGCAGTTCCATTGACAGGGGTGGCAATCAGCCCCAGCATTTT	CASSSIDRGGNQPQHF	TRBV6-2/TRBV6-3	TRBJ1-5	few	TRBD1
TGTGCCAGCAGCCCAGGACAGGGTGCGTACGAGCAGTACTTC	CASSPGQGAYEQYF	TRBV9	TRBJ2-7	NA	TRBD1
TGTGCCAGCAGGGGACAGGACGGCTACACCTTC	CASRGQDGYTF	TRBV27	TRBJ1-2	NA	TRBD1
TGTGCCAGCGCACCGGAGGTGGGTTCACCCCTCCACTTT	CASAPEVGSPLHF	TRBV5-6	TRBJ1-6	NA	NA
TGTGCCAGCAGTGTTACACAGGGGTACGAGCAGTACTTC	CASSVTQGYEQYF	TRBV2	TRBJ2-7	NA	TRBD1
TGTGCCAGCAGCTTAGAGGGGCCACCAAGCAATGAGCAGTTCTTC	CASSLEGPPSNEQFF	TRBV11-3	TRBJ2-1	NA	NA
TGCGCCAGCAGCTTAAATAATGATACACCCTACAATGAGCAGTTCTTC	CASSLNNDTPYNEQFF	TRBV5-1	TRBJ2-1	NA	NA
TGTGCCAGCACGCGGGTGGTGAACACTGAAGCTTTCTTT	CASTRVVNTEAFF	TRBV2	TRBJ1-1	NA	NA
TGTGCCACCAGTGATTTTGGGACTACCTACAATGAGCAGTTCTTC	CATSDFGTTYNEQFF	TRBV24-1	TRBJ2-1	few	TRBD2
TGCGCCAGCAGCCCTGACTCGATTAAGGGGACTGAAGCTTTCTTT	CASSPDSIKGTEAFF	TRBV5-1	TRBJ1-1	NA	NA
TGTGCCAGCAGTTTTAGAGCGACTAGCACAGATACGCAGTATTTT	CASSFRATSTDTQYF	TRBV28	TRBJ2-3	NA	NA
TGCAGCGCTTCACTAGCGGGAGACTACAATGAGCAGTTCTTC	CSASLAGDYNEQFF	TRBV29-1	TRBJ2-1	NA	TRBD2
TGTGCCAGCAGCCAAGATTTCGGCGGGGCCGGAACAGATACGCAGTATTTT	CASSQDFGGAGTDTQYF	TRBV14	TRBJ2-3	NA	NA
TGTGCCAGCGGCAGGGAAAAAGGCACAGATACGCAGTATTTT	CASGREKGTDTQYF	TRBV6-6	TRBJ2-3	NA	NA
TGTGCCAGCAGTTTGACCGGGACATTGTATTCACCCCTCCACTTT	CASSLTGTLYSPLHF	TRBV27	TRBJ1-6	NA	NA
TGTGCCAGCAGTGAATGGGGGGTCACAGATACGCAGTATTTT	CASSEWGVTDTQYF	TRBV25-1	TRBJ2-3	NA	NA
TGCGCCAGTAAACCGGGACAGGGGGAAGTGTCTGGAAACACCATATATTTT	CASKPGQGEVSGNTIYF	TRBV4-1	TRBJ1-3	NA	TRBD1
TGTGCCAGCAGCTCTCGGGACAGGGTCGAAGGCTACACCTTC	CASSSRDRVEGYTF	TRBV9	TRBJ1-2	NA	TRBD1
TGTGCCACCAGTGGGGGACTAGCGAGCAATGAGCAGTTCTTC	CATSGGLASNEQFF	TRBV24-1	TRBJ2-1	NA	TRBD2
TGCGCCAGCAGCCACCTCCCCCTAAATGACAGGGGTTCCTATAATTCACCCCTCCACTTT	CASSHLPLNDRGSYNSPLHF	TRBV4-3	TRBJ1-6	NA	TRBD1
TGCGCCAGCAGCCAGTCACTAGCGGGGGGCATGACAGATACGCAGTATTTT	CASSQSLAGGMTDTQYF	TRBV4-1	TRBJ2-3	NA	TRBD2
TGTGCCAGCAGCTTAGCGTTTCCCCCATCACGGGGACTGTTTTTT	CASSLAFPPSRGLFF	TRBV7-2	TRBJ1-4	NA	NA
TGTGCCAGCAGCTTGGTGTCGGGGAGCTACACCTTC	CASSLVSGSYTF	TRBV5-4	TRBJ1-2	NA	NA
TGTGCCAGCAGCTCCTCCAGGGTAGGTGGCTACACCTTC	CASSSSRVGGYTF	TRBV9	TRBJ1-2	NA	NA
TGTGCCAGCAGCCCCAAGCGGGGGGGCAGAGAGACCCAGTACTTC	CASSPKRGGRETQYF	TRBV6-2/TRBV6-3	TRBJ2-5	NA	TRBD2
TGTGCCAGCGCGGGACAGAGAAATGAAAAACTGTTTTTT	CASAGQRNEKLFF	TRBV7-9	TRBJ1-4	NA	TRBD1
TGTGCCAGCAGTGGCAGAATCAATCAGCCCCAGCATTTT	CASSGRINQPQHF	TRBV2	TRBJ1-5	few	NA
TGTGCCAGTAGTATAGCACATTATAGCAATCAGCCCCAGCATTTT	CASSIAHYSNQPQHF	TRBV19	TRBJ1-5	NA	NA